A single sample is the source of the 25 T cell receptor beta chains below, sequenced in a study of T cell responses to AZD1222 COVID-19 vaccine. Profiled with immunoSEQ multiplex PCR; TCRdb holds only in-frame clones, not every one. The sample consists of some 150,000 clones, around nine tenths of them appearing once. The source was peripheral blood, collected after recovery from COVID-19. Receptors were obtained from an adult who had recovered from COVID-19.

For this clone: At the DNA level, this CDR3 is encoded by other sequences in the same sample as well. The genes are TRBV19 and TRBJ2-7; D not certain. V was cut by 1 base and J by 3 bases, with 4 bases left in between. The CDR3 length is 12 residues. In germline, CDR1 is LNHDA, CDR2 SQIVND (reference sequence). The CDR3 DNA follows: TGTGCCAGTAGTATAGGCGGCTACGAGCAGTACTTC. It specifies CASSIGGYEQYF.

The chain is built from TRBV16 and TRBJ2-7; D is unresolved. Germline V CDR1 and CDR2: KGHSY, FQNENV. This CDR3 is 15 amino acids long. The V end was cut by 4 bases, the J end by 6 bases, with 19 bases between. The CDR3 region is CASSPSVSRDGEQYF. The CDR3 region has the DNA TGTGCCAGCAGCCCCTCGGTTTCCCGTGACGGCGAGCAGTACTTC.

The chain couples TRBV27 to TRBJ1-6; possibly TRBD1 for D (5 bases). The germline V gene encodes CDR1 MNHEY and CDR2 SMNVEV (reference sequence). The CDR3 has 15 amino acids. The ends were cut back, 5 bases at V and 9 bases at J, with 17 bases in the middle. CDR3 nucleotide sequence: TGTGCCAGCAGTGATCGCAGGGTTGGGCGTTCACCCCTCCACTTT. This translates into CASSDRRVGRSPLHF.

This clone was observed once. The CDR3 loop reads CASSWTGGDNEQFF. The CDR3, as DNA: TGTGCCAGCAGCTGGACCGGGGGCGACAATGAGCAGTTCTTC. V usage is TRBV11-3 and J usage is TRBJ2-1, with D possibly being TRBD1 or TRBD2 (6 bases each). This CDR3 comprises 14 residues. V gave up 4 bases and J gave up 5 bases, with 12 bases separating them. Germline lookup yields CDR1 SGHNT and CDR2 YENEEA. Combining the CDR3 with reference TRBV11-3 and TRBJ2-1 gives the whole variable domain EAGVVQSPRYKIIEKKQPVAFWCNPISGHNTLYWYLQNLGQGPELLIRYENEEAVDDSQLPKDRFSAERLKGVDSTLKIQPAELGDSAVYLCASSWTGGDNEQFFGPGTRLTVL.

This clone was recorded only once. The J gene is TRBJ2-7, the V gene TRBV15; possibly TRBD2 for D (5 bases). The length of the CDR3 is 16 residues. The germline CDR1 and CDR2 sequences are LNHNV and YYDKDF (reference sequence). V was trimmed by 5 bases and J by 0 bases, leaving 17 bases between them. CDR3 in amino acids: CATSSRGAGGSYEQYF. DNA of the CDR3: TGTGCCACCAGCTCGCGAGGTGCGGGTGGCTCCTACGAGCAGTACTTC. The full variable domain, rest sourced from reference TRBV15 and TRBJ2-7, is DAMVIQNPRYQVTQFGKPVTLSCSQTLNHNVMYWYQQKSSQAPKLLFHYYDKDFNNEADTPDNFQSRRPNTSFCFLDIRSPGLGDTAMYLCATSSRGAGGSYEQYFGPGTRLTVT.

This rearrangement joins TRBV7-3 to TRBJ2-3, with D tentatively TRBD1 (5 bases). The CDR3 extends over 15 amino acids. The germline V gene has CDR1 SGHTA and CDR2 FQGTGA. V was pared by 2 bases and J by 5 bases, with 14 bases between. The CDR3 nucleotides read TGTGCCAGCAGCTTACCCAGGGCGGATGGAGATACGCAGTATTTT. Its translation: CASSLPRADGDTQYF.

CDR3 loop: CASSEGEGAGGYTF. The DNA for the CDR3 is TGTGCCAGCAGTGAAGGGGAGGGTGCGGGAGGCTACACCTTC. The rearrangement joins TRBV6-1 to TRBJ1-2, with D uncertain. Trimming stripped 1 base from V and 8 bases from J, with 14 bases between. Looked up from germline, CDR1 is MNHNS and CDR2 is SASEGT. The CDR3 runs 14 residues.

V usage is TRBV6-6 and J usage is TRBJ2-7; 7 bases are shared with TRBD2. V lost 2 bases and J lost 4; bases outside the gene matches: 8. Germline assignment: CDR1 MNHNY and CDR2 SVGAGI (reference sequence). The length of the CDR3 is 15 residues. In DNA, the CDR3 is TGTGCCAGCAGTTACCCTCGGGGAGGGAATTACGAGCAGTACTTC. Translated, it gives CASSYPRGGNYEQYF.

J is TRBJ2-7 and V is TRBV10-1, with 10 bases identical to TRBD1. CDR3 length: 12 amino acids. Per germline, CDR1 WNHNN and CDR2 SYGVQD (reference sequence). V lost 8 bases and J lost 9; bases outside the gene matches: 7. DNA for the CDR3: TGCGCCAGCGGGGACAGGGGACCTGGGCAGTACTTC. Translating it yields CASGDRGPGQYF.

The chain links TRBV20-1 to TRBJ1-2; D remains unclear. This CDR3 contains 14 residues. Trimming stripped 3 bases from V and 5 bases from J, with 16 bases between. The germline V gene has CDR1 DFQATT and CDR2 SNEGSKA (reference sequence). For the CDR3, the DNA is TGCAGTGCTAGTCTCTTATCGGGTGGATATGGCTACACCTTC. The encoded protein is CSASLLSGGYGYTF.

This clone was detected a few times. The gene calls are TRBV27 and TRBJ1-2; unclear D gene. Looked up from germline, CDR1 is MNHEY and CDR2 is SMNVEV (reference sequence). The V end lost 2 bases, the J end lost 6 bases, and 13 bases lay between the germline ends. CDR3 length: 14 amino acids. CDR3 sequence (DNA): TGTGCCAGCAGTTTAGGCGGACTTGGGGATGGCTACACCTTC. Encoded protein: CASSLGGLGDGYTF.

The chain links TRBV14 to TRBJ1-2, with 7 bases lining up with TRBD1. This CDR3 has 13 amino acids. The germline V gene encodes CDR1 SGHDN and CDR2 FVKESK. Trimming removed 8 bases from V and 6 bases from J; junction bases left unmatched: 9. CDR3 sequence: CASRATGLHGYTF. As DNA, the CDR3 is TGTGCCAGCCGCGCGACAGGGTTACATGGCTACACCTTC.

This clone was seen a single time. The rearrangement joins TRBV5-4 to TRBJ1-1; no reliable D call. The CDR3 has 14 residues. Per the germline V gene, CDR1 is SGHNT and CDR2 is YYREEE (reference sequence). The V and J ends lost 4 bases and 8 bases respectively, with 18 bases between them. The CDR3 loop is CASSHDKGLREAFF. DNA of the CDR3: TGTGCCAGCAGCCACGACAAGGGTCTCCGGGAAGCTTTCTTT.

The CDR3 protein is CASSSSSSPSYEQYF. The CDR3 DNA follows: TGTGCCAGCAGCTCCAGCAGTTCCCCCTCCTACGAGCAGTACTTC. This rearrangement joins TRBV4-2 to TRBJ2-7; D not certain. CDR3 length: 15 amino acids. CDR1 and CDR2 from the germline V gene are LGHNA and YNFKEQ. V lost 5 bases, J lost 0 bases, and 14 bases lay in between.

The genes are TRBV9 and TRBJ2-2, with D perhaps TRBD1 or TRBD2 (5 bases each). Germline V gives CDR1 SGDLS, CDR2 YYNGEE. Deletions cut 0 bases from V and 3 bases from J, with 9 bases between. This CDR3 comprises 15 residues. CDR3 DNA: TGTGCCAGCAGCGTAGTGGGGCGGGACACCGGGGAGCTGTTTTTT. It encodes CASSVVGRDTGELFF.

The chain links TRBV9 to TRBJ2-3; 7 positions agree with TRBD2. The length of the CDR3 is 18 residues. V was clipped by 0 bases and J by 0 bases; unmatched bases: 10. The germline V gene encodes CDR1 SGDLS and CDR2 YYNGEE. CDR3 residues: CASSVARARRESTDTQYF. As DNA, the CDR3 is TGTGCCAGCAGCGTAGCTAGGGCTCGGCGGGAGAGCACAGATACGCAGTATTTT.

This sequence joins TRBV9 and TRBJ2-1; TRBD1 agrees at 7 bases. The V gene's germline CDR1 is SGDLS and CDR2 YYNGEE. The CDR3 contains 14 residues. V lost 3 bases and J lost 7; bases outside the gene matches: 7. The DNA of the CDR3 is TGTGCCAGCAGCGGGGGGCGCAGGGGGAATGAGCAGTTCTTC. It specifies CASSGGRRGNEQFF.

The chain couples TRBV14 to TRBJ1-4; TRBD1 is a possible D gene (5 bases). With 4 bases removed from V and 6 bases from J, the gap between germline ends came to 15 bases. There are 15 residues in the CDR3. Germline-derived CDR1 and CDR2 are SGHDN and FVKESK. The CDR3, as DNA: TGTGCCAGCAGCCGGGTCGGATGGGGGGATGAAAAACTGTTTTTT. The encoded protein is CASSRVGWGDEKLFF. The full variable domain, with the rest looked up from reference TRBV14 and TRBJ1-4, is EAGVTQFPSHSVIEKGQTVTLRCDPISGHDNLYWYRRVMGKEIKFLLHFVKESKQDESGMPNNRFLAERTGGTYSTLKVQPAELEDSGVYFCASSRVGWGDEKLFFGSGTQLSVL.

The J gene is TRBJ2-7, the V gene TRBV5-8; 11 nucleotides match TRBD2. CDR3 length equals 14 residues. Trimming took 3 bases from V and 6 from J; bases not matched to a gene: 5. Germline V gives CDR1 SGHTS, CDR2 YDEGEE. CDR3 in DNA: TGTGCCAGCAGCTCGGGACTAGCGGTTAGCGAGCAGTACTTC. Amino acids: CASSSGLAVSEQYF.

The V and J genes are TRBV20-1 and TRBJ2-3, with 7 bases fitting TRBD2. This CDR3 is built from 14 residues. The V and J ends lost 5 bases and 5 bases, in that order; junction bases with no gene match: 10. Germline loops: CDR1 DFQATT, CDR2 SNEGSKA (reference sequence). The CDR3 region is CSARVGLAVDTQYF. The CDR3 DNA is TGCAGTGCTCGTGTCGGGCTAGCGGTAGATACGCAGTATTTT.

A remark on this clone: The junction shows a germline mismatch at one end, possibly a read error. J is TRBJ2-4 and V is TRBV6-1, with a possible D match to TRBD2 (6 bases). CDR1 MNHNS and CDR2 SASEGT come from the germline V gene. The CDR3 covers 10 residues. The CDR3 loop reads CASRGTEVDF. The CDR3 nucleotides read TGTGCCAGCAGGGGGACTGAGGTCGACTTC.

The chain combines TRBV5-5 with TRBJ1-5; 9 nucleotides align to TRBD1. Unmatched junction bases numbered 6, after V lost 1 base and J lost 7 bases. Germline lookup yields CDR1 SGHKS and CDR2 YYEKEE (reference sequence). CDR3 length: 15 amino acids. The DNA for the CDR3 is TGTGCCAGCAGCTTGTTCGACAGGGGGGACCAGCCCCAGCATTTT. This codes for CASSLFDRGDQPQHF.

Regarding this clone: Within the sample, other DNA sequences also encode this same CDR3. V is TRBV27 and J is TRBJ2-7; 8 bases agree with TRBD1. The V gene end was trimmed by 6 bases and the J gene end by 3 bases; junction bases not matched to a gene: 7. Looked up from germline, CDR1 is MNHEY and CDR2 is SMNVEV (reference sequence). There are 14 residues in the CDR3. The CDR3 region is CASSLQGANYEQYF. The CDR3 DNA is TGTGCCAGCAGCCTTCAGGGGGCGAACTACGAGCAGTACTTC.

The genes are TRBV12-5 and TRBJ1-3; perhaps TRBD1 as D (5 bases). V was shortened by 5 bases and J by 4 bases, with 9 bases between the two germline ends. Germline values: CDR1 LGHNT, CDR2 FRNRAP. The CDR3 contains 13 residues. CDR3 amino acids: CASGRDSGNTIYF. CDR3 coding DNA: TGTGCTAGTGGTCGGGACTCCGGAAACACCATATATTTT.

This chain connects TRBV29-1 to TRBJ2-7; TRBD2 matches at 9 bases. V lost 6 bases to trimming and J lost 6 bases; unmatched junction nucleotides: 12. The CDR3 spans 14 residues. Germline CDR1 reads SQVTM; CDR2 reads ANQGSEA. The CDR3 bases are TGCAGCGTCGTTCCCGCGGGAGGGCCGCGCGAGCAGTACTTC. Translation: CSVVPAGGPREQYF.